The present entry profiles one T cell receptor (beta chain) with its context. This clone was detected only a few times. The antigen this receptor binds is unknown. No much larger clonotype is one base removed from it; base qualities were not supplied. A single peripheral blood draw of approximately 110 mL on average was collected from each donor into heparinised tubes. Naive, central memory, regulatory and stem cell-like memory CD4+ T cells were sorted on a BD FACSAria II using a panel including CD45RO, CCR7, CD25, CD127, CD95 and CD27. Purity was above 95% for every sorted population. PBMCs were isolated right away by Lymphoprep density gradient centrifugation and were stained directly, without culture. Samples were stained and sorted in pairs, with one healthy donor and one patient per experiment, so that batch effects were minimized. These data come from a study of beta chain features in type 1 diabetes listed by TCRdb under 2018. Background on the whole study: Patients and healthy donors did not differ in mean age, gender distribution, total cell number or subset yield. Across all samples, some 100,000,000 sorted cells were examined, and cell number per subset correlated strongly with RNA yield. The study compared TCRB repertoires of sorted circulating CD4+ T cell subsets between recently diagnosed type 1 diabetes patients and matched healthy donors. Regulatory and stem cell-like memory subsets were isolated from only 8 patients and roughly 8 healthy donors, whereas naive and central memory subsets came from all 28 donors. Paper-wide results and their limitations: Because the HLA sub-analyses included only small numbers of individuals, any influence of HLA type on TCRB rearrangement was left unresolved. At VDJ recombination sites, type 1 diabetes patients had fewer insertions and more deleted nucleotides, which implies abnormalities in thymic rearrangement. Type 1 diabetes patients showed a moderate but significant shortening of TCRB CDR3 length in all four CD4+ subsets. Shorter templates might be favored by PCR, yet because patient and control samples were amplified and corrected together, any such skew would affect both groups equally. Because cDNA was sequenced instead of genomic DNA, highly expressing activated cells could be over-represented, though the groups showed no difference in activation or CD3 levels. The naive, central memory and regulatory TCRB repertoires appeared to resemble one another more closely among patients than among healthy donors.

The entire amount of isolated RNA was reverse transcribed using the High Capacity cDNA Reverse Transcription Kit, so the sequenced TCRB transcripts were expressed ones. Naive, central memory and regulatory T cell samples underwent deep immunoSEQ sequencing, averaging about 3.57 million total reads per sample. Sorted cells were lysed in RLT buffer and RNA was extracted with DNase-treated RNeasy Micro or Mini kits, depending on cell number. Each cell subset was processed on its own to prevent cross-contamination, while patient and healthy donor samples were processed together. TCRB sequences were amplified from cDNA with the immunoSEQ multiplex PCR, producing 87-bp fragments spanning the CDR3 region. Sequencing of the amplicons was done on the Illumina HiSeq platform. In the paper's pipeline: Synthetic template baselines were used to correct PCR bias computationally, reads within Hamming distance 2 were collapsed together, and singletons that could not be merged were discarded. Reads were aligned against IMGT to assign V, D and J genes, CDR3 length and insertions or deletions at six rearrangement sites. Clonotype counts were normalized to sorted cell number within each subset before computing true diversity and Gini coefficients with the tcR R package. The overlap coefficient, calculated on TCRB nucleotide sequences, was used to measure repertoire sharing. TCRdb stores this immuneACCESS table with in-frame sequences only. Part of the clones is absent; in the studies checked, under half of the shortfall reflects unresolved V genes, and no reason is known for the rest. V and J calls and clone size are those listed in that table; D and trimming were worked out from the DNA. This sample holds 300,000 to 350,000 clones; less than 10% were observed only once. The top ten clones comprise less than 0.45% of the sample.

Specimen: central memory CD4+ T cells from blood. This clonotype was sampled from a woman under 30 in good health.

The DNA sequence is as follows: TGTGCCAGCTGGCGCCTACAGGGAGATGGCTACACCTTC. The translation is CASWRLQGDGYTF. Recombination joined TRBV27 with TRBJ1-2; TRBD1 might be the D gene, on 6 matching bases. The CDR3 contains 13 residues, cysteine and phenylalanine counted. CDR3 DNA only is kept here, 39 bases in frame from base 1. Deletion took 8 bases off V and 6 bases off J, with a span of 16 bases between the germline ends. From the germline V gene (reference sequence), CDR1 is MNHEY and CDR2 is SMNVEV.